This T cell receptor (beta chain) stems from a study of T-cell reconstitution after alpha-beta-depleted transplantation in children. CDR1 and CDR2 from the germline V gene are SGHVS and FNYEAQ. This CDR3 region has 14 residues. The germline V and J ends were trimmed by 1 base and 5 bases, with 11 bases remaining between them. Unique molecular identifiers were built into the TCRbeta library. TCRdb fed the PCR reads into MiXCR, producing one record per CDR3 protein. Found here are some 240,000 distinct CDR3 sequences, approximately 9.7% of them singletons; the top ten hold roughly 5.1%. This chain links TRBV7-6 with TRBJ1-1; D remains unclear. The specimen was PBMCs from the stem cell graft donor, collected from the stem cell graft. This receptor was taken from a human donor who donated a stem cell graft to a child with SCID. CDR3 in DNA: TGTGCCAGCAGCTTAGGAGGTCGGGAGACTGAAGCTTTCTTT. Amino acid sequence: CASSLGGRETEAFF.